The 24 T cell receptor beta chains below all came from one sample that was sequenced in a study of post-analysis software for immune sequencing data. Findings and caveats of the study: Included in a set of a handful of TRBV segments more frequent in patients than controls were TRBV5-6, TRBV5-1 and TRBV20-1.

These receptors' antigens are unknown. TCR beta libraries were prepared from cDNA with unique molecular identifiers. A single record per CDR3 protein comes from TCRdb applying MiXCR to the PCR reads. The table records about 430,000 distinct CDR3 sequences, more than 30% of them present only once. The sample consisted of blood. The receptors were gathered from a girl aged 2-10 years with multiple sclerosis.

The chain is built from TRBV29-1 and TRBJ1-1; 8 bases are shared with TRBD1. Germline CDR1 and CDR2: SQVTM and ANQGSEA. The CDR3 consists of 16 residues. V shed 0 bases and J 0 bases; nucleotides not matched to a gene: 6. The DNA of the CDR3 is TGCAGCGTTGAAGAGCGTGACAGGGGACTGAACACTGAAGCTTTCTTT. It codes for CSVEERDRGLNTEAFF.

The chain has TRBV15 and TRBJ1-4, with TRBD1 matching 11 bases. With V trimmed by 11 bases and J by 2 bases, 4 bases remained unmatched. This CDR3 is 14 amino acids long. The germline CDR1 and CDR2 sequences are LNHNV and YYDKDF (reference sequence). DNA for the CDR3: TGTGCCGCCTGGACAGGGGGCACTAATGAAAAACTGTTTTTT. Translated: CAAWTGGTNEKLFF.

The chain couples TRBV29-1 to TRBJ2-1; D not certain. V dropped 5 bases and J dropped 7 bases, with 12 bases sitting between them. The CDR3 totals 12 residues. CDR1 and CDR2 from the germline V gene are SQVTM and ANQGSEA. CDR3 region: CSVWSLRNEQFF. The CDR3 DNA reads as TGCAGCGTTTGGTCCTTGAGAAATGAGCAGTTCTTC.

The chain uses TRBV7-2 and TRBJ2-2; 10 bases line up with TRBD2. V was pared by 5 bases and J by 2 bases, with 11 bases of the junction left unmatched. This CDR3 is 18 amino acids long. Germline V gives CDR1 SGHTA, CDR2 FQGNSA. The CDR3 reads CASSPPGLAWRNTGELFF. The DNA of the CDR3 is TGTGCCAGCAGCCCTCCGGGACTAGCGTGGCGAAACACCGGGGAGCTGTTTTTT.

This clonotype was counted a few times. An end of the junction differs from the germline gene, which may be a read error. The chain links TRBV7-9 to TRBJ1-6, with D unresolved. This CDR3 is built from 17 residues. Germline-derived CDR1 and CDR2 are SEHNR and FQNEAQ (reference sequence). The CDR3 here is CASSLASNREANSPLHF. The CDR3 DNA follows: TGCGCCAGCAGCCTAGCGAGTAACCGAGAGGCTAATTCACCCCTCCACTTT.

CDR3 DNA: TGCGCCAGCAGCCAGGATCGGTCGACTAGCGGGATCGCCTACGAGCAGTACTTC. This gives the protein CASSQDRSTSGIAYEQYF. The chain carries TRBV4-3 and TRBJ2-7, with TRBD2 matching over 11 bases. Trimming took 3 bases from V and 2 from J; bases not matched to a gene: 12. This CDR3 region has 18 residues. Germline CDR1 LGHNA, CDR2 YSLEER.

The CDR3 DNA follows: TGTGCCAGCAGTAGGGCAGAATACGAGCAGTACTTC. It specifies CASSRAEYEQYF. The chain recombines TRBV2 with TRBJ2-7; D call uncertain. Per the germline V gene, CDR1 is SNHLY and CDR2 is FYNNEI. This CDR3 is built from 12 residues. Trimming took 5 bases from V and 4 from J, leaving 9 bases between them.

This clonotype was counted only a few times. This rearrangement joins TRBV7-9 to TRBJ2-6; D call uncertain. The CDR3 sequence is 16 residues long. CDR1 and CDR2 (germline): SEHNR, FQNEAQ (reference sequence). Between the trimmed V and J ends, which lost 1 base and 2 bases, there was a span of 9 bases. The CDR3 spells CASSLVAVTGANVLTF. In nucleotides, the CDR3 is TGTGCCAGCAGCTTAGTTGCGGTAACTGGGGCCAACGTCCTGACTTTC.

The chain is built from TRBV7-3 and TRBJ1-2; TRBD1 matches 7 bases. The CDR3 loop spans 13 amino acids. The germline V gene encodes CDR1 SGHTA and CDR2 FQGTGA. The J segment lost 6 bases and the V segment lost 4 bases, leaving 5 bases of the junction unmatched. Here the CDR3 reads CASSSPTGDGYTF. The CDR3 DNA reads TGTGCCAGCAGCTCCCCCACAGGGGATGGCTACACCTTC.

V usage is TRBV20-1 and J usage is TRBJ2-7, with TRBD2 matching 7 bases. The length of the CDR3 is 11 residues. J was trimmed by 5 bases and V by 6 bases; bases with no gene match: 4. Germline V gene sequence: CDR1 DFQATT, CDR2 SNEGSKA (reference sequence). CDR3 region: CSAQAGNEQYF. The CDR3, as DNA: TGCAGTGCCCAAGCGGGGAACGAGCAGTACTTC.

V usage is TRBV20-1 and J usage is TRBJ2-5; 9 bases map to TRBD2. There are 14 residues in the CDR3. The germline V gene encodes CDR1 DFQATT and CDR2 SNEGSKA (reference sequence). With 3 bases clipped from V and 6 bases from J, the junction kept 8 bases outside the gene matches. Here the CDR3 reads CSASPGLALKTQYF. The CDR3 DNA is TGCAGTGCTAGTCCGGGACTAGCTCTTAAGACCCAGTACTTC.

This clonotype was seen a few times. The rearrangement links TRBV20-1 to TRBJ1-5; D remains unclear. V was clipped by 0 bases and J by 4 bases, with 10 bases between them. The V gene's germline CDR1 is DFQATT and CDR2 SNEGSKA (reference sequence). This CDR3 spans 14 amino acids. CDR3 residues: CSARDRVVNQPQHF. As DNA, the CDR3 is TGCAGTGCTAGAGATCGAGTAGTGAATCAGCCCCAGCATTTT.

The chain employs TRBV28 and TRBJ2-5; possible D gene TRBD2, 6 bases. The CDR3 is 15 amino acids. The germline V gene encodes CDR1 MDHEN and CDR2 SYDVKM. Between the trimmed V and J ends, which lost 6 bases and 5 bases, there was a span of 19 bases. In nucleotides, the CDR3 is TGTGCCAGCAGCCTAAAACTGGGACTTGGGGAGACCCAGTACTTC. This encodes CASSLKLGLGETQYF.

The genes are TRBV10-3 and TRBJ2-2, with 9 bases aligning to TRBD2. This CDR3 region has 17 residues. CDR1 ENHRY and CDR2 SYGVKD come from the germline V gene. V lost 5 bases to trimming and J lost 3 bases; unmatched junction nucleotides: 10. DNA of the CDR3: TGTGCCATCAGTCGTGGGATAGCGGGGGCGCACACCGGGGAGCTGTTTTTT. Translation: CAISRGIAGAHTGELFF.

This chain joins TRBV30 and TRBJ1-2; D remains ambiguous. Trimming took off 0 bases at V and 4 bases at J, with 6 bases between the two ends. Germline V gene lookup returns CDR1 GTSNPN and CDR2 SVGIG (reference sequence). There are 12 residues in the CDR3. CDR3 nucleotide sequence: TGTGCCTGGAGTGTTGTGGCCTATGGCTACACCTTC. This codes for CAWSVVAYGYTF.

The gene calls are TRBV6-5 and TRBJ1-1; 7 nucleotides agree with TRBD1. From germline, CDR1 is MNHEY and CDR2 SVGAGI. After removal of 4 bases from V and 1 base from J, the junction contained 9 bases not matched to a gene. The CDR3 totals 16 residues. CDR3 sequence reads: CASSSRSRGANTEAFF. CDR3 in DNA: TGTGCCAGCAGTTCTCGTAGCAGGGGGGCGAACACTGAAGCTTTCTTT.

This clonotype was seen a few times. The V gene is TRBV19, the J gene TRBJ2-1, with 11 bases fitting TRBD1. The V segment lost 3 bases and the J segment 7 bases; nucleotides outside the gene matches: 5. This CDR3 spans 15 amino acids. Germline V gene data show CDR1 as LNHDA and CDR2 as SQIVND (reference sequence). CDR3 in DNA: TGTGCCAGTAGTATCTGGACAGGGGGCGAGAATGAGCAGTTCTTC. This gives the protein CASSIWTGGENEQFF. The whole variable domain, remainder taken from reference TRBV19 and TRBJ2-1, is DGGITQSPKYLFRKEGQNVTLSCEQNLNHDAMYWYRQDPGQGLRLIYYSQIVNDFQKGDIAEGYSVSREKKESFPLTVTSAQKNPTAFYLCASSIWTGGENEQFFGPGTRLTVL.

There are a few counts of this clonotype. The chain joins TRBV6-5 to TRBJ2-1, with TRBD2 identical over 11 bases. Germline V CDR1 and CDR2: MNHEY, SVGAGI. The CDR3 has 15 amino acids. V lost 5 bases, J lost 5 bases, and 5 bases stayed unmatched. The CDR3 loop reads CASSPLAGADNEQFF. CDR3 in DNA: TGTGCCAGCAGTCCACTAGCGGGAGCAGACAATGAGCAGTTCTTC.

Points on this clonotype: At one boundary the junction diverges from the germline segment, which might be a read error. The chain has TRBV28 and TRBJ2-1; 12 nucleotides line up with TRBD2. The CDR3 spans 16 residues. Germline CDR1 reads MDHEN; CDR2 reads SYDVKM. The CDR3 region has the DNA TGTGCCAGCAGCCTGGGGACTAGCGGGCCATACAATAAGCAGTTCTTC. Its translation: CASSLGTSGPYNKQFF.

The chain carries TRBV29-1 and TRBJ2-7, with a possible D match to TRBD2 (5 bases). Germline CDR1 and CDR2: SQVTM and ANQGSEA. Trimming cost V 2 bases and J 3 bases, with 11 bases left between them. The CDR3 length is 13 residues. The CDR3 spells CSVETSRGYEQYF. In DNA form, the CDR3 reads TGCAGCGTTGAAACCTCCCGGGGCTACGAGCAGTACTTC.

DNA of the CDR3: TGTGCCAGCAGTTTTTCAGGGTACGAGGCCCAGCATTTT. Its protein product is CASSFSGYEAQHF. V usage is TRBV12-3 or TRBV12-4 and J usage is TRBJ1-5; D might be TRBD1 (5 bases). The CDR3 has 13 amino acids. V lost 3 bases to trimming and J lost 11 bases, with 14 bases between them.

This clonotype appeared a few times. DNA for the CDR3: TGTGCCAGCACACCTCGTGCGCGGGAGGATCTGTACTTC. Translating gives CASTPRAREDLYF. The chain joins TRBV7-2 to TRBJ2-7; 8 positions agree with TRBD2. CDR1 SGHTA and CDR2 FQGNSA come from the germline V gene. The J segment lost 12 bases and the V segment lost 7 bases, leaving 14 bases of the junction unmatched. The CDR3 totals 13 residues.

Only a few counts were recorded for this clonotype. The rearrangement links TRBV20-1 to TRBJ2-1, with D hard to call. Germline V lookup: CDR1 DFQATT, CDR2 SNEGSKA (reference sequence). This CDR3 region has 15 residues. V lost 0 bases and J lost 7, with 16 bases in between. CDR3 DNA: TGCAGTGCTAGAGATCCGGCTAGAGAGCATAATGAGCAGTTCTTC. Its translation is CSARDPAREHNEQFF.

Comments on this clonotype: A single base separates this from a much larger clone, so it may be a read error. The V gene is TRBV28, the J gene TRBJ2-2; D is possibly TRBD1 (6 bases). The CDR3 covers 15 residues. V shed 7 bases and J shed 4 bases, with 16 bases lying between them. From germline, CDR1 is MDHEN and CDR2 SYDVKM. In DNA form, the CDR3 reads TGTGCCAGCATAGGAACAGGGATTCGCACCGGGGAGCTGTTTTTT. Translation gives CASIGTGIRTGELFF.